This TCR beta chain was recovered during a study of shared clonotypes between healthy human individuals. The germline CDR1 and CDR2 sequences are LNHDA and SQIVND (reference sequence). The CDR3 has 16 residues. The germline V and J ends were trimmed by 9 bases and 7 bases, with 24 bases remaining between them. The sample holds one count of this clone. Sequenced by immunoSEQ multiplex PCR; TCRdb stores in-frame clones only, minus some. The sample consists of more than 2,000,000 clones, approximately 92% of them appearing once. The receptor comes from a man aged 18 to 30 in good health. Sequenced input: naive CD4+ T cells sorted from blood. Documented subset: CD45RA+ positively selected. This chain joins TRBV19 and TRBJ2-2, with D tentatively TRBD2 (6 bases). The CDR3 DNA is TGTGCCAGCTCATACCGGGACTCCTTTTATGGCGGGGAGCTGTTTTTT. It translates to CASSYRDSFYGGELFF. Looking up the rest from reference TRBV19 and TRBJ2-2 gives the full variable domain: DGGITQSPKYLFRKEGQNVTLSCEQNLNHDAMYWYRQDPGQGLRLIYYSQIVNDFQKGDIAEGYSVSREKKESFPLTVTSAQKNPTAFYLCASSYRDSFYGGELFFGEGSRLTVL.